A single sample gave rise to the 18 T cell receptor beta chains below, sequenced in a study of T-cell memory formation after mild COVID-19. Via MiXCR, TCRdb re-called the 5' RACE reads, giving one row per CDR3 protein. The sample holds under 300,000 distinct CDR3 sequences, roughly 8% seen once. Input material: PBMCs or a T cell subset sorted from them (not recorded which). The receptors come from a man aged 18 to 30 who had mild COVID-19 (a few samples of this study predate the infection). Cell type and time point are not known.

CDR3 sequence: CASSQQGRGGTQYF. CDR3 in DNA: TGTGCCAGCAGTCAGCAGGGCCGCGGTGGGACCCAGTACTTC. The rearrangement joins TRBV6-6 to TRBJ2-5; D may be TRBD1 (5 bases). Germline lookup yields CDR1 MNHNY and CDR2 SVGAGI (reference sequence). The CDR3 runs 14 residues. V dropped 5 bases and J dropped 7 bases, with 17 bases sitting between them.

The chain couples TRBV28 to TRBJ1-1, with TRBD1 identical over 8 bases. Germline CDR1 reads MDHEN; CDR2 reads SYDVKM. The CDR3 sequence is 16 residues long. V was clipped by 3 bases and J by 1 base; unmatched bases: 7. CDR3 amino acids: CASSFRTGPTNTEAFF. CDR3 coding DNA: TGTGCCAGCAGTTTCAGGACAGGGCCAACGAACACTGAAGCTTTCTTT.

In its sample, this clonotype was seen many times. The rearrangement uses TRBV20-1 and TRBJ1-6; D perhaps matches TRBD1 (6 bases). The germline V and J ends were trimmed by 1 base and 7 bases, with 11 bases remaining between them. The CDR3 is 14 amino acids. Germline CDR1 and CDR2: DFQATT and SNEGSKA (reference sequence). The DNA of the CDR3 is TGCAGTGCTAGAGGCCACAGGGAGAATTCACCCCTCCACTTT. Protein: CSARGHRENSPLHF.

This clonotype was counted at least ten times. This chain joins TRBV5-1 and TRBJ2-5; D not resolved. The length of the CDR3 is 12 residues. Germline V gives CDR1 SGHRS, CDR2 YFSETQ. V lost 0 bases and J lost 6, with 6 bases in between. The CDR3 reads CASSLEDQTQYF. The CDR3 DNA follows: TGCGCCAGCAGCTTGGAGGACCAGACCCAGTACTTC.

This clonotype was seen a handful of times. The chain carries TRBV9 and TRBJ2-5; D perhaps matches TRBD1 (6 bases). The CDR3 length is 16 residues. V dropped 4 bases and J dropped 1 base, with 17 bases sitting between them. CDR1 and CDR2 (germline): SGDLS, YYNGEE. CDR3 coding DNA: TGTGCCAGCAGCAACCACGGACAGCATTCCCAAGAGACCCAGTACTTC. It is translated as CASSNHGQHSQETQYF.

The CDR3 here is CASSLGLKLFF. The DNA of the CDR3 is TGTGCCAGCAGTTTAGGGCTAAAACTGTTTTTT. The chain recombines TRBV12-3 or TRBV12-4 with TRBJ1-4; D gene ambiguous. The CDR3 has 11 residues. V lost 1 base and J lost 10, with 4 bases in between.

CDR3: CASSVAGTSYEQYF. CDR3 in DNA: TGTGCCAGCAGCGTAGCAGGGACTAGCTACGAGCAGTACTTC. The genes are TRBV9 and TRBJ2-7, with TRBD2 matching over 8 bases. CDR3 length: 14 amino acids. Losses at the gene ends were 0 bases for V and 3 bases for J; bases not matched to a gene: 2. Germline assignment: CDR1 SGDLS and CDR2 YYNGEE.

This clonotype came up many times. The chain employs TRBV7-9 and TRBJ2-7, with a tentative D call TRBD2 (5 bases). The CDR3 spans 13 residues. Looked up from germline, CDR1 is SEHNR and CDR2 is FQNEAQ (reference sequence). V was shortened by 5 bases and J by 3 bases, with 11 bases between the two germline ends. DNA for the CDR3: TGTGCCAGCAGCCCTGGACTGATCTACGAGCAGTACGTC. This translates into CASSPGLIYEQYV.

Judged by abundance, this clonotype is medium-sized. The J gene is TRBJ2-7, the V gene TRBV5-1, with a possible D match to TRBD1 (6 bases). The CDR3 is 15 residues long. Germline assignment: CDR1 SGHRS and CDR2 YFSETQ. The V end was cut by 4 bases, the J end by 2 bases, with 16 bases between. The CDR3: CASSPQQGGPYEQYF. The CDR3 nucleotides read TGCGCCAGCAGCCCGCAACAAGGGGGTCCCTACGAGCAGTACTTC. Drawing the rest from reference TRBV5-1 and TRBJ2-7, the complete variable domain is KAGVTQTPRYLIKTRGQQVTLSCSPISGHRSVSWYQQTPGQGLQFLFEYFSETQRNKGNFPGRFSGRQFSNSRSEMNVSTLELGDSALYLCASSPQQGGPYEQYFGPGTRLTVT.

This clonotype was counted between two and nine times. The chain recombines TRBV12-3 or TRBV12-4 with TRBJ2-3, with a tentative D call TRBD2 (6 bases). This CDR3 is 15 amino acids long. V lost 7 bases and J lost 2, with 16 bases in between. CDR3 DNA sequence: TGTGCCAGCACCGAAAGCGGCGGGGCCACAGATACGCAGTATTTT. Encoded protein: CASTESGGATDTQYF.

This clonotype has only a few counts. The V call is TRBV5-5, the J call TRBJ2-7; unclear D gene. V lost 2 bases to trimming and J lost 1 base, with 10 bases between them. CDR1 is SGHKS, CDR2 YYEKEE, per germline (reference sequence). The CDR3 loop spans 14 amino acids. CDR3 DNA: TGTGCCAGCAGCTTTGCCTTTGGATCCTACGAGCAGTACTTC. Protein: CASSFAFGSYEQYF.

This chain joins TRBV19 and TRBJ1-5, with D hard to call. This CDR3 contains 14 residues. Per the germline V gene, CDR1 is LNHDA and CDR2 is SQIVND (reference sequence). Trimming took off 2 bases at V and 5 bases at J, with 10 bases between the two ends. The CDR3 region is CASSISRIDQPQHF. CDR3 nucleotides: TGTGCCAGTAGTATAAGCAGGATAGATCAGCCCCAGCATTTT.

This clonotype was seen repeatedly, ten times or more. This chain joins TRBV20-1 and TRBJ2-1, with 11 bases identical to TRBD2. This CDR3 has 15 residues. V shed 5 bases and J 7 bases; nucleotides not matched to a gene: 10. Germline V CDR1 and CDR2: DFQATT, SNEGSKA (reference sequence). The CDR3 reads CSAQAGTSGPNEQFF. The CDR3 DNA reads TGCAGTGCTCAGGCGGGGACTAGCGGTCCGAATGAGCAGTTCTTC.

The rearrangement joins TRBV20-1 to TRBJ1-2, with D perhaps matching TRBD1 (6 bases). The CDR3 is 16 amino acids. Trimming removed 3 bases from V and 2 bases from J, with 19 bases in between. Germline V gene lookup returns CDR1 DFQATT and CDR2 SNEGSKA (reference sequence). The CDR3 DNA reads TGCAGTGCTAGGGGGAGGACAGCATCTATCAACTATGGCTACACCTTC. Translated: CSARGRTASINYGYTF.

The chain links TRBV30 to TRBJ2-7; TRBD1 agrees at 9 bases. V shed 3 bases and J 5 bases; nucleotides not matched to a gene: 5. This CDR3 has 13 residues. Germline CDR1 and CDR2: GTSNPN and SVGIG (reference sequence). The chain's CDR3 is CAWRRTGAHEQYF. CDR3 bases: TGTGCCTGGAGAAGGACAGGGGCACACGAGCAGTACTTC.

This clonotype showed up just a few times. The genes are TRBV12-3 or TRBV12-4 and TRBJ1-2, with D perhaps matching TRBD1 (6 bases). There are 13 residues in the CDR3. Trimming left V 2 bases short and J 6 bases short, with 10 bases between. In nucleotides, the CDR3 is TGTGCCAGCAGTTTAAGTTCAGGGGATGGCTACACCTTC. Translation: CASSLSSGDGYTF.

This clonotype was counted ten times or more. The chain has TRBV12-3 or TRBV12-4 and TRBJ1-2, with D perhaps TRBD1 (5 bases). There are 14 residues in the CDR3. With 5 bases removed from V and 2 bases from J, the gap between germline ends came to 12 bases. The CDR3 region is CASSRGGENYGYTF. In DNA, the CDR3 is TGTGCCAGCAGTCGGGGAGGGGAGAACTATGGCTACACCTTC.

This clonotype appeared a few times. The V and J genes are TRBV9 and TRBJ1-2, with D perhaps matching TRBD1 (6 bases). From germline, CDR1 is SGDLS and CDR2 YYNGEE. Trimming stripped 2 bases from V and 3 bases from J, with 14 bases between. The CDR3 has 15 residues. For the CDR3, the DNA is TGTGCCAGCAGCGTCCAGGGGATAGGAGACTATGGCTACACCTTC. Translating it yields CASSVQGIGDYGYTF.